Each of the 24 T cell receptor beta chains below was sequenced from the same sample in a study of blood T cells in healthy people across ages. A second PCR of roughly 7 to 11 cycles used a sample-barcoded 5' primer and a J-beta primer mix. In TCRdb, the 5' RACE reads were re-called with MiXCR into one record per CDR3 protein. The profile shows about 400,000 distinct CDR3 sequences, about half of them singletons. Sequencing was done on a sample of blood. The source of these receptors is a man aged 60 to 75 in good health.

The chain recombines TRBV11-2 with TRBJ2-1; 8 bases fit TRBD1. The germline gives CDR1 SGHAT, CDR2 FQNNGV. The CDR3 spans 16 residues. The V gene end was trimmed by 1 base and the J gene end by 3 bases; junction bases not matched to a gene: 5. This CDR3 is CASSLASGTGYNEQFF. The CDR3 DNA follows: TGTGCCAGCAGCTTAGCCTCCGGGACAGGCTACAATGAGCAGTTCTTC.

This clonotype is a singleton in its sample. J is TRBJ2-4 and V is TRBV25-1; 7 nucleotides match TRBD1. The CDR3 runs to 15 residues. Germline CDR1 reads MGHDK; CDR2 reads SYGVNS. J gave up 1 base and V 1 base, and 1 base lay outside the gene matches. The CDR3 region is CASSELQGAKNIQYF. Written as DNA, the CDR3 is TGTGCCAGCAGTGAATTACAGGGGGCCAAAAACATTCAGTACTTC.

This rearrangement joins TRBV7-9 to TRBJ2-1; 15 bases align to TRBD2. CDR1 is SEHNR and CDR2 is FQNEAQ in the germline V gene (reference sequence). The V gene end was trimmed by 5 bases and the J gene end by 8 bases; junction bases not matched to a gene: 10. CDR3 length: 17 amino acids. In DNA, the CDR3 is TGTGCCAGCAGCCCCAGAAAATGGACTAGCGGGGGGGATGAGCAGTTCTTC. Its protein is CASSPRKWTSGGDEQFF.

The chain has TRBV6-4 and TRBJ2-7; perhaps D is TRBD1 or TRBD2 (7 bases each). The V and J ends lost 3 bases and 5 bases respectively, with 14 bases between them. The CDR3 covers 14 residues. Germline values: CDR1 MRHNA, CDR2 SNTAGT. The DNA for the CDR3 is TGTGCCAGCAGTGAGGCAGGGGGGGGACACGAGCAGTACTTC. This codes for CASSEAGGGHEQYF.

The gene calls are TRBV20-1 and TRBJ1-2, with 7 bases identical to TRBD1. J was trimmed by 5 bases and V by 0 bases; bases with no gene match: 9. Germline loops: CDR1 DFQATT, CDR2 SNEGSKA (reference sequence). The CDR3 extends over 15 amino acids. CDR3 coding DNA: TGCAGTGCTAGAGAATGGACAGGAGCTACATATGGCTACACCTTC. Translating it yields CSAREWTGATYGYTF.

This clonotype was detected many times. The rearrangement joins TRBV7-2 to TRBJ2-4; D possibly corresponds to TRBD2 (5 bases). This CDR3 region has 14 residues. Germline lookup yields CDR1 SGHTA and CDR2 FQGNSA. Trimming left V 4 bases short and J 8 bases short, with 15 bases between. The CDR3 here is CASSSTPGVDIQYF. CDR3 sequence (DNA): TGTGCCAGCAGCTCGACTCCCGGGGTGGACATTCAGTACTTC.

This clonotype was found a few times. V and J are TRBV9 and TRBJ2-1; D is possibly TRBD1 (5 bases). Germline V CDR1 and CDR2: SGDLS, YYNGEE. V was pared by 4 bases and J by 8 bases, with 16 bases between. This CDR3 spans 14 amino acids. In DNA form, the CDR3 reads TGTGCCAGCAGCCCAGAGGATTGGGGCTATGAGCAGTTCTTC. Its translation: CASSPEDWGYEQFF.

The chain carries TRBV7-2 and TRBJ1-2; D is undetermined. This CDR3 has 12 residues. The V end lost 2 bases, the J end lost 8 bases, and 9 bases lay between the germline ends. Germline V lookup: CDR1 SGHTA, CDR2 FQGNSA. Written as DNA, the CDR3 is TGTGCCAGCAGCTTACTTTTCCAAGGCTACACCTTC. This sequence encodes CASSLLFQGYTF.

This clonotype was seen at least ten times. The rearrangement links TRBV12-3 or TRBV12-4 to TRBJ2-4, with 9 bases that match TRBD2. The CDR3 loop spans 13 amino acids. Trimming took 4 bases from V and 6 from J; bases not matched to a gene: 1. This CDR3 reads CASSSLAGNIQYF. Written as DNA, the CDR3 is TGTGCCAGCAGTTCACTAGCGGGAAACATTCAGTACTTC.

This clonotype has at least ten counts. The chain couples TRBV6-5 to TRBJ2-7, with 9 bases fitting TRBD1. The CDR3 loop spans 14 amino acids. Losses at the gene ends were 4 bases for V and 4 bases for J; bases not matched to a gene: 5. Germline V gene lookup returns CDR1 MNHEY and CDR2 SVGAGI. CDR3 coding DNA: TGTGCCAGCAGTTTTCCGGGACAGGGATACGAGCAGTACTTC. It encodes CASSFPGQGYEQYF.

This chain joins TRBV7-9 and TRBJ2-5; D unresolved. The germline CDR1 and CDR2 sequences are SEHNR and FQNEAQ (reference sequence). The V end was cut by 2 bases, the J end by 1 base, with 11 bases between. The CDR3 sequence is 15 residues long. The CDR3 DNA sequence: TGTGCCAGCAGCTTACAGAGCACCACCCAAGAGACCCAGTACTTC. It translates to CASSLQSTTQETQYF.

The V and J genes are TRBV20-1 and TRBJ2-1; D ambiguous. The assigned J gene may be wrong: the sequence end matches TRBJ2-7 better. CDR1 is DFQATT, CDR2 SNEGSKA, per germline (reference sequence). This CDR3 is 15 amino acids long. CDR3 sequence: CSAQTPASSYNEQYF. CDR3 nucleotide sequence: TGCAGTGCACAGACCCCCGCGAGCTCCTACAATGAGCAGTACTTC.

This clonotype was seen only a few times. V usage is TRBV20-1 and J usage is TRBJ2-3; no clear D. The CDR3 loop spans 15 amino acids. Germline V gives CDR1 DFQATT, CDR2 SNEGSKA (reference sequence). Trimming took off 2 bases at V and 2 bases at J, with 14 bases between the two ends. The CDR3 sequence is CSARQEWTPTDTQYF. The CDR3 DNA reads as TGCAGTGCTAGACAGGAATGGACCCCCACAGATACGCAGTATTTT.

This chain links TRBV12-3 or TRBV12-4 with TRBJ1-2; possibly TRBD1 for D (6 bases). The CDR3 consists of 13 residues. V was clipped by 6 bases and J by 4 bases, with 12 bases between them. The CDR3 DNA sequence: TGTGCCAGCAGCGGGAGCAGGGGCTATGGCTACACCTTC. Its protein is CASSGSRGYGYTF.

The chain carries TRBV14 and TRBJ1-2, with no clear D. Between the trimmed V and J ends, which lost 0 bases and 10 bases, there was a span of 12 bases. This CDR3 comprises 13 residues. The germline gives CDR1 SGHDN, CDR2 FVKESK. CDR3 loop: CASSQDLGRLYTF. The CDR3 coding sequence is TGTGCCAGCAGCCAAGATTTGGGCCGGCTCTACACCTTC.

The J gene is TRBJ2-3, the V gene TRBV28; TRBD2 matches at 7 bases. With V trimmed by 6 bases and J by 8 bases, 5 bases remained unmatched. The CDR3 spans 12 residues. CDR1 and CDR2 (germline): MDHEN, SYDVKM. The CDR3: CASRLGEGTQYF. In DNA, the CDR3 is TGTGCCAGCAGGTTAGGGGAGGGTACGCAGTATTTT. Based on the CDR3 plus reference TRBV28 and TRBJ2-3, the full variable domain is DVKVTQSSRYLVKRTGEKVFLECVQDMDHENMFWYRQDPGLGLRLIYFSYDVKMKEKGDIPEGYSVSREKKERFSLILESASTNQTSMYLCASRLGEGTQYFGPGTRLTVL.

The CDR3 DNA reads as TGCGCCAGCAGCGTGGAACATTTGAATGAGCAGTTCTTC. Translated: CASSVEHLNEQFF. The V gene is TRBV5-1, the J gene TRBJ2-1; D remains unclear. The CDR3 has 13 residues. Between the trimmed V and J ends, which lost 4 bases and 7 bases, there was a span of 12 bases. In germline, CDR1 is SGHRS, CDR2 YFSETQ.

This clonotype has just one count. The CDR3 loop reads CSVVRGSGGSSYNEQFF. In nucleotides, the CDR3 is TGCAGCGTTGTCCGAGGGAGCGGGGGTTCTTCCTACAATGAGCAGTTCTTC. The chain combines TRBV29-1 with TRBJ2-1; 8 bases are shared with TRBD2. V lost 4 bases and J lost 1; bases outside the gene matches: 12. The CDR3 sequence is 17 residues long. Germline CDR1 is SQVTM and CDR2 is ANQGSEA.

The chain links TRBV20-1 to TRBJ1-4; perhaps TRBD1 as D (6 bases). This CDR3 region has 13 residues. Trimming removed 3 bases from V and 7 bases from J, with 12 bases in between. CDR1 and CDR2 (germline): DFQATT, SNEGSKA (reference sequence). CDR3 nucleotides: TGCAGTGCTAGCACCCTGGACAGTGAAAAACTGTTTTTT. It is translated as CSASTLDSEKLFF.

The CDR3 DNA reads TGCAGCGTTCGACGGGACAGGGGAAAAGGAGGGAACACCGGGGAGCTGTTTTTT. This encodes CSVRRDRGKGGNTGELFF. The V and J genes are TRBV29-1 and TRBJ2-2; 10 nucleotides agree with TRBD1. The CDR3 loop spans 18 amino acids. Germline trimming cut 5 bases from V and 1 base from J; bases unmatched to any gene: 13. Germline V CDR1 and CDR2: SQVTM, ANQGSEA.

The V call is TRBV6-5, the J call TRBJ2-1, with D maybe TRBD1 (6 bases). The V end was cut by 7 bases, the J end by 3 bases, with 10 bases between. CDR1 MNHEY and CDR2 SVGAGI come from the germline V gene. CDR3 size: 13 residues. CDR3 in amino acids: CASKGTLYNEQFF. CDR3 nucleotides: TGTGCCAGCAAAGGGACACTCTACAATGAGCAGTTCTTC.

This clonotype appeared many times. The J gene is TRBJ2-3, the V gene TRBV25-1; D perhaps matches TRBD1 (5 bases). V was pared by 2 bases and J by 5 bases, with 8 bases between. The CDR3 extends over 13 amino acids. Germline lookup yields CDR1 MGHDK and CDR2 SYGVNS. The CDR3 reads CASSEARVDTQYF. The CDR3 nucleotides are TGTGCCAGCAGTGAAGCCAGGGTAGATACGCAGTATTTT.

The J gene is TRBJ2-3, the V gene TRBV7-2; possibly TRBD2 for D (6 bases). The CDR3 length is 16 residues. V lost 1 base and J lost 1, with 12 bases in between. The germline gives CDR1 SGHTA, CDR2 FQGNSA. CDR3 sequence: CASSLDGEDRTDTQYF. CDR3 DNA: TGTGCCAGCAGCTTAGATGGGGAGGACCGCACAGATACGCAGTATTTT.

This clonotype was observed once. Mismatch with germline at one junction end may stem from a read error. This chain uses TRBV6-2 or TRBV6-3 with TRBJ2-5; perhaps TRBD2 as D (6 bases). CDR1 is MNHEY, CDR2 SVGEGT, per germline. The CDR3 is 15 residues long. The CDR3 DNA follows: TGTGCCAGCAGTCACTCGGGGGAGAGGAACAATGAGCAGTACTTC. Translating it yields CASSHSGERNNEQYF.